The 3 T cell receptor beta chains given below trace back to one sample, sequenced in a study of tumor-infiltrating lymphocytes in primary liver carcinoma. cDNA specific to TCR beta was made from 500 to 650 ng of total RNA, with a constant-region primer employed for priming. Each TCR beta library was derived from three nested multiplex PCR rounds that employed slightly modified ARM-PCR. The two initial PCR rounds, about 9 cycles each, used TRBV1-TRBV30 forward and C-beta reverse primers. TCRdb passed the multiplex PCR reads through MiXCR, listing each CDR3 protein once. The repertoire holds roughly 120,000 distinct CDR3 sequences, 65% seen once, with 9.3% in the top ten. DNA and RNA were both co-extracted from approximately 20-30 mg of bulk tissue that had not been sorted. The specimen was liver tumor tissue from sampling region 1. Documented subset: tumor region T1, superior pole. Source of these receptors: a woman aged 60-75 years with primary liver carcinoma and hepatitis B virus infection.

As concerns this clonotype: A single base separates this from a much larger clone, so it may be a read error. The rearrangement uses TRBV12-3 or TRBV12-4 and TRBJ2-2; no firm D call. The length of the CDR3 is 12 residues. Trimming removed 6 bases at V and 9 bases at J, with 11 bases between. The CDR3 DNA reads TGTGCCAGCAGGGTGGATGTACGGGAGCTGTTTTTT. Protein sequence: CASRVDVRELFF.

This clonotype was seen once. The genes are TRBV11-2 and TRBJ2-1; TRBD2 matches 10 bases. V dropped 5 bases and J dropped 8; count of bases not matched to a gene: 9. Per the germline V gene, CDR1 is SGHAT and CDR2 is FQNNGV. This CDR3 is built from 15 residues. CDR3 amino acids: CASSLVSSGSYEQFF. CDR3 nucleotides: TGTGCCAGCAGCCTAGTGTCTAGCGGGAGCTATGAGCAGTTCTTC. Complete variable domain (other parts from reference TRBV11-2 and TRBJ2-1): EAGVAQSPRYKIIEKRQSVAFWCNPISGHATLYWYQQILGQGPKLLIQFQNNGVVDDSQLPKDRFSAERLKGVDSTLKIQPAKLEDSAVYLCASSLVSSGSYEQFFGPGTRLTVL.

The rearrangement links TRBV20-1 to TRBJ2-7; 12 bases are a match to TRBD1. V shed 6 bases and J 4 bases; nucleotides not matched to a gene: 13. Germline CDR1 is DFQATT and CDR2 is SNEGSKA (reference sequence). This CDR3 has 16 residues. The CDR3 DNA reads as TGCAGTGCCGGGGGACAGGGGGCCATCGGGACGTACGAGCAGTACTTC. As protein: CSAGGQGAIGTYEQYF.